The 27 T cell receptor beta chains in this list originate from one sample, sequenced in a study of blood T cell repertoires in COVID-19 (dated by TCRdb to about 2020). Library creation used the immunoSEQ multiplex PCR assay. The immuneACCESS repertoire file appears here via TCRdb, limited to in-frame rearrangements. These files lack a portion of the clones; in checked studies, under half of the deficit traces to unresolved V genes, and the cause of the others is not known. The table for this sample lists tens of thousands of clones; approximately 84% of them were counted only once. The top ten clonotypes cover about 2.5% of the sample. Sequencing was performed on peripheral blood. Receptor source: a man between 45 and 60 years old with acute or convalescent COVID-19.

This sequence joins TRBV14 and TRBJ1-2; 8 bases fit TRBD1. This CDR3 has 16 amino acids. The J segment lost 4 bases and the V segment lost 1 base, leaving 8 bases of the junction unmatched. The germline CDR1 and CDR2 sequences are SGHDN and FVKESK. The chain's CDR3 is CASSQGIRQGSYGYTF. The CDR3 DNA is TGTGCCAGCAGCCAAGGCATCCGACAGGGGTCCTATGGCTACACCTTC.

The V call is TRBV7-9, the J call TRBJ1-2, with 10 nucleotides matching TRBD1. CDR1 is SEHNR, CDR2 FQNEAQ, per germline (reference sequence). V trimming: 5 bases; J trimming: 5 bases; junction bases outside the gene matches: 5. The CDR3 is made up of 14 amino acids. The DNA of the CDR3 is TGTGCCAGCAGCCTCGGGACAGGGGTGTATGGCTACACCTTC. Amino acid sequence: CASSLGTGVYGYTF.

Turning to this clone: The germline gene is not matched at one end of the junction; a read error may be the cause. The chain joins TRBV5-5 to TRBJ1-2, with D unresolved. The CDR3 covers 13 residues. Germline V gene sequence: CDR1 SGHKS, CDR2 YYEKEE (reference sequence). This chain's CDR3 is CANSLATGYGYTF. The CDR3 bases are TGTGCCAACAGCTTGGCCACGGGGTATGGCTACACCTTC. Drawing the rest from reference TRBV5-5 and TRBJ1-2, the complete variable domain is DAGVTQSPTHLIKTRGQQVTLRCSPISGHKSVSWYQQVLGQGPQFIFQYYEKEERGRGNFPDRFSARQFPNYSSELNVNALLLGDSALYLCANSLATGYGYTFGSGTRLTVV.

The V call is TRBV19, the J call TRBJ1-1; 7 bases line up with TRBD1. Germline V gives CDR1 LNHDA, CDR2 SQIVND (reference sequence). The CDR3 extends over 14 amino acids. Trimming removed 7 bases from V and 0 bases from J; junction bases left unmatched: 5. Here the CDR3 DNA reads TGTGCCAGTAAGGGGGACAGACTGAACACTGAAGCTTTCTTT. Its translation is CASKGDRLNTEAFF.

J is TRBJ1-5 and V is TRBV19; 10 positions agree with TRBD1. Germline trimming cut 5 bases from V and 7 bases from J; bases unmatched to any gene: 5. CDR1 and CDR2 (germline): LNHDA, SQIVND (reference sequence). The CDR3 totals 14 residues. The CDR3 is CASSGGQGSQPQHF. The CDR3 DNA reads TGTGCCAGTAGTGGGGGACAGGGGTCCCAGCCCCAGCATTTT.

The genes are TRBV19 and TRBJ1-1, with unresolved D. The CDR3 length is 15 residues. Trimming pared 7 bases from V and 3 bases from J, leaving 18 bases between. The V gene's germline CDR1 is LNHDA and CDR2 SQIVND (reference sequence). CDR3 sequence (DNA): TGTGCCAGTACGAGAAACCCGTACTCATACACTGAAGCTTTCTTT. The encoded protein is CASTRNPYSYTEAFF. Drawing the rest from reference TRBV19 and TRBJ1-1, the complete variable domain is DGGITQSPKYLFRKEGQNVTLSCEQNLNHDAMYWYRQDPGQGLRLIYYSQIVNDFQKGDIAEGYSVSREKKESFPLTVTSAQKNPTAFYLCASTRNPYSYTEAFFGQGTRLTVV.

The V gene is TRBV3-1 (or the pseudogene TRBV3-2), the J gene TRBJ1-4; 12 positions match TRBD1. This CDR3 has 17 amino acids. The V gene's germline CDR1 is LGHDT and CDR2 YNNKEL (reference sequence). V lost 6 bases to trimming and J lost 2 bases; unmatched junction nucleotides: 7. CDR3 coding DNA: TGTGCCAGCAGTCCCGGGACAGGGGGCGCGACTAATGAAAAACTGTTTTTT. Protein product: CASSPGTGGATNEKLFF.

The rearrangement joins TRBV10-3 to TRBJ2-5; TRBD2 matches at 9 bases. The J segment lost 4 bases and the V segment lost 7 bases, leaving 7 bases of the junction unmatched. Per the germline V gene, CDR1 is ENHRY and CDR2 is SYGVKD. CDR3 size: 14 residues. This CDR3 reads CAITSGGGAETQYF. CDR3 in DNA: TGTGCCATCACGTCCGGCGGGGGGGCAGAGACCCAGTACTTC.

The chain employs TRBV6-5 and TRBJ1-2; 9 nucleotides agree with TRBD1. Germline V gene sequence: CDR1 MNHEY, CDR2 SVGAGI. The length of the CDR3 is 15 residues. The trim removed 0 bases at V and 3 bases at J, leaving 2 bases unmatched. The CDR3 nucleotides are TGTGCCAGCAGTTACTCGGGACAGGGCGACTATGGCTACACCTTC. Amino acid sequence: CASSYSGQGDYGYTF.

The V and J genes are TRBV28 and TRBJ2-7, with D maybe TRBD1 (6 bases). CDR3 size: 13 residues. Germline CDR1 is MDHEN and CDR2 is SYDVKM. Trimming removed 7 bases from V and 7 bases from J, with 17 bases in between. CDR3 in amino acids: CASKQGMKGEQYF. The CDR3 nucleotides read TGTGCCAGCAAACAGGGTATGAAGGGGGAGCAGTACTTC. Using reference TRBV28 and TRBJ2-7 for the parts outside the CDR3, the full variable domain is DVKVTQSSRYLVKRTGEKVFLECVQDMDHENMFWYRQDPGLGLRLIYFSYDVKMKEKGDIPEGYSVSREKKERFSLILESASTNQTSMYLCASKQGMKGEQYFGPGTRLTVT.

The chain carries TRBV10-1 and TRBJ1-3, with unresolved D. Germline lookup yields CDR1 WNHNN and CDR2 SYGVQD (reference sequence). Deletions cut 3 bases from V and 4 bases from J, with 4 bases between. The CDR3 is 12 residues long. CDR3 nucleotides: TGCGCCAGCAGTGATTCGGGAAACACCATATATTTT. This translates into CASSDSGNTIYF.

This chain uses TRBV7-9 with TRBJ1-1; D gene unclear. This CDR3 comprises 15 residues. Germline CDR1 reads SEHNR; CDR2 reads FQNEAQ (reference sequence). Trimming pared 5 bases from V and 6 bases from J, leaving 19 bases between. In DNA, the CDR3 is TGTGCCAGCAGCCCGGGTCTCTCAATTATCCCTGAAGCTTTCTTT. As protein: CASSPGLSIIPEAFF.

The genes are TRBV4-1 and TRBJ1-2; 7 nucleotides line up with TRBD1. V lost 1 base and J lost 5; bases outside the gene matches: 7. The CDR3 has 15 residues. CDR1 is MGHRA, CDR2 YSYEKL, per germline. The CDR3 sequence: CASSQGPQGQYGYTF. DNA of the CDR3: TGCGCCAGCAGCCAAGGGCCCCAGGGACAGTATGGCTACACCTTC.

V is TRBV6-1 and J is TRBJ2-1; 8 bases match TRBD2. The CDR3 runs to 14 residues. Unmatched junction bases numbered 3, after V lost 2 bases and J lost 6 bases. CDR1 and CDR2 from the germline V gene are MNHNS and SASEGT. CDR3 loop: CASSEQRGPNEQFF. In nucleotides, the CDR3 is TGTGCCAGCAGTGAACAGCGGGGGCCCAATGAGCAGTTCTTC.

The rearrangement joins TRBV14 to TRBJ2-7; 8 nucleotides align to TRBD1. Germline-derived CDR1 and CDR2 are SGHDN and FVKESK. The CDR3 is 16 amino acids. With 4 bases clipped from V and 4 bases from J, the junction kept 12 bases outside the gene matches. The CDR3 DNA is TGTGCCAGCAGCCGACCCCGAGGACAGGGTTTTTACGAGCAGTACTTC. This encodes CASSRPRGQGFYEQYF.

In this sample, this clone turned up a few times. The genes are TRBV11-3 and TRBJ2-1, with TRBD2 identical over 7 bases. Germline-derived CDR1 and CDR2 are SGHNT and YENEEA. Trimming removed 5 bases from V and 4 bases from J; junction bases left unmatched: 14. This CDR3 is built from 17 residues. The CDR3 spells CASSTGGGRAEYNEQFF. The CDR3 DNA reads TGTGCCAGCAGCACCGGTGGGGGGAGGGCGGAATACAATGAGCAGTTCTTC.

This rearrangement joins TRBV29-1 to TRBJ1-5; the D is unclear. CDR3 length: 11 residues. V was cut by 8 bases and J by 4 bases, with 9 bases left in between. CDR1 SQVTM and CDR2 ANQGSEA come from the germline V gene. CDR3 region: CSFTRNQPQHF. CDR3 sequence (DNA): TGCAGCTTCACTCGGAATCAGCCCCAGCATTTT.

In this sample, this clone turned up a few times. The CDR3 DNA sequence: TGTGCCAGCTCACCGGAAGGGGCGCGTTCACCCCTCCACTTT. Translating gives CASSPEGARSPLHF. V gene TRBV18 combines with J gene TRBJ1-6, with a weak D call TRBD1 (5 bases). V was pared by 3 bases and J by 9 bases, with 12 bases between. CDR3 length: 14 amino acids. Germline values: CDR1 KGHSH, CDR2 LQKENI.

The chain links TRBV7-3 to TRBJ1-1; a possible D gene is TRBD1 (5 bases). With 6 bases removed from V and 3 bases from J, the gap between germline ends came to 11 bases. CDR1 is SGHTA and CDR2 is FQGTGA in the germline V gene. CDR3 length: 13 amino acids. CDR3 residues: CASRKVGDTEAFF. The CDR3 DNA sequence: TGTGCCAGCAGAAAGGTAGGGGACACTGAAGCTTTCTTT. Looking up the rest from reference TRBV7-3 and TRBJ1-1 gives the full variable domain: GAGVSQTPSNKVTEKGKYVELRCDPISGHTALYWYRQSLGQGPEFLIYFQGTGAADDSGLPNDRFFAVRPEGSVSTLKIQRTERGDSAVYLCASRKVGDTEAFFGQGTRLTVV.

This clone was detected a few times. V is TRBV5-6 and J is TRBJ1-3, with TRBD1 identical over 8 bases. This CDR3 has 15 amino acids. Germline CDR1 and CDR2: SGHDT and YYEEEE. Trimming cost V 4 bases and J 2 bases; bases outside gene matches: 5. CDR3 region: CASSPTGGTGNTIYF. The CDR3 DNA reads TGTGCCAGCAGCCCCACAGGGGGAACTGGAAACACCATATATTTT.

The rearrangement uses TRBV7-9 and TRBJ1-1, with D possibly TRBD1 on 6 matching bases. This CDR3 is 15 amino acids long. Germline V lookup: CDR1 SEHNR, CDR2 FQNEAQ (reference sequence). Trimming left V 5 bases short and J 1 base short, with 14 bases between. CDR3 DNA sequence: TGTGCCAGCAGCCCCGGGACAACAAAGAACACTGAAGCTTTCTTT. This sequence encodes CASSPGTTKNTEAFF. Full variable domain (missing parts from reference TRBV7-9 and TRBJ1-1): DTGVSQNPRHKITKRGQNVTFRCDPISEHNRLYWYRQTLGQGPEFLTYFQNEAQLEKSRLLSDRFSAERPKGSFSTLEIQRTEQGDSAMYLCASSPGTTKNTEAFFGQGTRLTVV.

In its sample, this clone was seen a few times. The rearrangement joins TRBV7-2 to TRBJ2-1, with 16 bases aligning to TRBD2. This CDR3 spans 17 amino acids. Germline loops: CDR1 SGHTA, CDR2 FQGNSA. Trimming cost V 5 bases and J 2 bases; bases outside gene matches: 3. The CDR3 reads CASSTGLAGGAYNEQFF. The DNA for the CDR3 is TGTGCCAGCAGCACGGGACTAGCGGGGGGGGCCTACAATGAGCAGTTCTTC.

V is TRBV28 and J is TRBJ1-5, with a possible D match to TRBD1 (5 bases). V lost 6 bases and J 0 bases, leaving 15 bases between the germline ends. Germline-derived CDR1 and CDR2 are MDHEN and SYDVKM. The CDR3 covers 16 residues. CDR3 protein: CASSLRTPYSNQPQHF. The CDR3 bases are TGTGCCAGCAGCCTTCGGACACCTTATAGCAATCAGCCCCAGCATTTT. Complete variable domain (other parts from reference TRBV28 and TRBJ1-5): DVKVTQSSRYLVKRTGEKVFLECVQDMDHENMFWYRQDPGLGLRLIYFSYDVKMKEKGDIPEGYSVSREKKERFSLILESASTNQTSMYLCASSLRTPYSNQPQHFGDGTRLSIL.

Here the CDR3 reads CASSQQTGFNYGYTF. Written as DNA, the CDR3 is TGTGCCAGCAGCCAACAGACAGGGTTTAACTATGGCTACACCTTC. The chain links TRBV11-2 to TRBJ1-2; 7 bases line up with TRBD1. The germline V gene encodes CDR1 SGHAT and CDR2 FQNNGV. The length of the CDR3 is 15 residues. With 5 bases clipped from V and 1 base from J, the junction kept 7 bases outside the gene matches.

The V call is TRBV2, the J call TRBJ1-6; 9 positions agree with TRBD1. The CDR3 spans 16 residues. The germline gives CDR1 SNHLY, CDR2 FYNNEI. The V and J ends lost 0 bases and 7 bases, in that order; junction bases with no gene match: 4. The CDR3 region is CASSEALGQGNSPLHF. DNA of the CDR3: TGTGCCAGCAGTGAAGCTTTGGGACAGGGCAATTCACCCCTCCACTTT. Using reference TRBV2 and TRBJ1-6 for the parts outside the CDR3, the full variable domain is EPEVTQTPSHQVTQMGQEVILRCVPISNHLYFYWYRQILGQKVEFLVSFYNNEISEKSEIFDDQFSVERPDGSNFTLKIRSTKLEDSAMYFCASSEALGQGNSPLHFGNGTRLTVT.

This clone was observed a handful of times. V gene TRBV28 combines with J gene TRBJ2-7; 7 bases align to TRBD2. V shed 3 bases and J 7 bases; nucleotides not matched to a gene: 15. CDR3 length: 16 amino acids. The germline V gene encodes CDR1 MDHEN and CDR2 SYDVKM. The CDR3 DNA reads TGTGCCAGCAGTTTGGCCCACACTAGCGAGCCCCTGGAGCAGTACTTC. As protein: CASSLAHTSEPLEQYF.

The CDR3 nucleotides are TGCGCCAGCAGCCAACCGAGGAAGATTTCAGGGGATGGCTACACCTTC. This codes for CASSQPRKISGDGYTF. This sequence joins TRBV4-1 and TRBJ1-2, with a tentative D call TRBD1 (6 bases). The CDR3 contains 16 residues. The germline gives CDR1 MGHRA, CDR2 YSYEKL. Trimming stripped 2 bases from V and 6 bases from J, with 19 bases between.